This TCR beta chain was identified in a study of OX40 agonist ivuxolimab in advanced cancers. Study results and caveats: The work left the antigen specificity of expanded peripheral T cells undetermined. At 0.1 to 3.0 mg/kg and by week 6, clonal expansion occurred in CD4+ and CD8+ blood T cells.

Clones were read by immunoSEQ multiplex PCR, and TCRdb kept only the in-frame ones, dropping some. The profile covers tens of thousands of clones, with more than 90% appearing a single time and 10% taken by the ten largest. Per germline, CDR1 SGHDT and CDR2 YYEEEE. The V end lost 0 bases, the J end lost 5 bases, and 12 bases lay between the germline ends. This CDR3 has 15 amino acids. In its sample, this clone was seen once. The antigen is not known. Anyone with autoimmune disease history or systemic immunosuppression was excluded. Baseline was the first blood sampling point, followed by cycle 4 day 1 and cycle 7 day 1.

The rearrangement uses TRBV5-6 and TRBJ1-5; D is perhaps TRBD1 (5 bases). This clonotype was sampled from an adult with an advanced solid tumor such as melanoma, head and neck, liver or kidney cancer. The sequences come from CD4+ or CD8+ T cells sorted from blood, collected in a trial of the OX40 agonist ivuxolimab. CDR3 DNA: TGTGCCAGCAGCTTGGCGTCAGGGCAGGATCAGCCCCAGCATTTT. It codes for CASSLASGQDQPQHF.